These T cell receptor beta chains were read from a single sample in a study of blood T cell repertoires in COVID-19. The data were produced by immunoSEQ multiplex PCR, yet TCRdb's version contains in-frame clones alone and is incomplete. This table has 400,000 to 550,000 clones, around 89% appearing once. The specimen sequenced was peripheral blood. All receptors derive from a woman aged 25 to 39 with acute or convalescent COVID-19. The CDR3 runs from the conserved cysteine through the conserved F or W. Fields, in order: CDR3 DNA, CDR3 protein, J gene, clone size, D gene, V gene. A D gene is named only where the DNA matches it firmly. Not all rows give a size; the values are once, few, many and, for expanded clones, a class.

TGTGCCAGCAGCCCAAGGACAGGCTATGGCTACACCTTC	CASSPRTGYGYTF	TRBJ1-2	-	TRBD1	TRBV2
TGCGCCAGCAGCAACGGCCAGGATAGCTCCTACAATGAGCAGTTCTTC	CASSNGQDSSYNEQFF	TRBJ2-1	-	-	TRBV5-1
TGTGCCACCAGCTCATCCCGGGACAAAGGGAATTCACCCCTCCACTTT	CATSSSRDKGNSPLHF	TRBJ1-6	-	-	TRBV15
TGCGCCAGCAGCCCGCGACAGGGTTCCTACGAGCAGTACTTC	CASSPRQGSYEQYF	TRBJ2-7	-	TRBD1	TRBV5-1
TGTGCCAGCTCACCAAATTCCGGGGGGCGGAATGAAAAACTGTTTTTT	CASSPNSGGRNEKLFF	TRBJ1-4	once	-	TRBV18
TGTGCCAGCAGCCAAGAACCACCCGGGACAGTTCGTGAAAAACTGTTTTTT	CASSQEPPGTVREKLFF	TRBJ1-4	once	TRBD1	TRBV3-1/TRBV3-2
TGTGCCAGCAGGCCGGGACAGGGGAACACTGAAGCTTTCTTT	CASRPGQGNTEAFF	TRBJ1-1	-	TRBD1	TRBV2
TGTGCCAGTAGTACCCGACATAGCGCTAATTCACCCCTCCACTTT	CASSTRHSANSPLHF	TRBJ1-6	-	-	TRBV19
TGTGCCAGCAGTCTGCCAACGGGGGACACTGAAGCTTTCTTT	CASSLPTGDTEAFF	TRBJ1-1	-	-	TRBV28
TGTGCCAGCAGCCAAGAGGGGGGGGCTCGTATTCAGCCCCAGCATTTT	CASSQEGGARIQPQHF	TRBJ1-5	once	-	TRBV4-2
TGTGCCACCAGTGATGGGACAAACCCCTCTGGGGCCAACGTCCTGACTTTC	CATSDGTNPSGANVLTF	TRBJ2-6	-	-	TRBV24-1
TGTGCCAGCAGTGATTTACCCGCCGGGACTAGGGCCGGGGAGCTGTTTTTT	CASSDLPAGTRAGELFF	TRBJ2-2	few	TRBD2	TRBV2
TGCGCCAGCAGCCAAGATCCACAGAATGAGCAGTTCTTC	CASSQDPQNEQFF	TRBJ2-1	-	-	TRBV4-1
TGTGCCAGCAGTTTTGCGGCTTTGTACTCACCCCTCCACTTT	CASSFAALYSPLHF	TRBJ1-6	few	-	TRBV27
TGTGCCAGCAGCTACCGGGACAGGGCAAACGAGCAGTACTTC	CASSYRDRANEQYF	TRBJ2-7	-	TRBD1	TRBV5-6
TGTGCCAGCAGCTTAAGTATAGGGGCCTATGGCTACACCTTC	CASSLSIGAYGYTF	TRBJ1-2	-	-	TRBV7-9
TGTGCCAGCAGCGTCGACAGGGGCACTGAAGCTTTCTTT	CASSVDRGTEAFF	TRBJ1-1	once	TRBD1	TRBV9
TGTGCCAGCAGCGTAGGTCAGGTGAACACTGAAGCTTTCTTT	CASSVGQVNTEAFF	TRBJ1-1	once	-	TRBV9
TGTGCCAGCAGTACGAGGACAGGAGGGGAGACCCAGTACTTC	CASSTRTGGETQYF	TRBJ2-5	-	-	TRBV6-5
TGCGCCAGCAGCCCCGGGAGGGGGGAGGGCTACACCTTC	CASSPGRGEGYTF	TRBJ1-2	-	-	TRBV4-1
TGTGCCAGCAGCTTATTGGACAGGCAAGAGACCCAGTACTTC	CASSLLDRQETQYF	TRBJ2-5	-	TRBD1	TRBV11-2
TGTGCCATCAGTGAGTCAGTAACCGGACTGAAGGCTTTCTTT	CAISESVTGLKAFF	TRBJ1-1	once	-	TRBV10-3
TGCGCCAGCAGCTACCGGACAAGCGAAAACCCCTACAATGAGCAGTTCTTC	CASSYRTSENPYNEQFF	TRBJ2-1	-	-	TRBV5-1
TGTGCCAGCAGCTTGCCGGGGGAAGGCTACGAGCAGTACTTC	CASSLPGEGYEQYF	TRBJ2-7	-	-	TRBV5-6
TGTGCCAGCAGTGAATCTTTCCTTCGCACGTTATCTAGCCTCCACTTT	CASSESFLRTLSSLHF	TRBJ1-6	-	-	TRBV6-1
TGTGCCAGCAGCCAAATGACAGGAGAGGGGTGGATAATGAACACTGAAGCTTTCTTT	CASSQMTGEGWIMNTEAFF	TRBJ1-1	-	-	TRBV13